Presented here are 23 T cell receptor beta chains from one specimen sequenced in a study of control samples from healthy donors and cancer patients (dated by TCRdb to 2018 to 2020). Receptor amplification or capture employed the immunoSEQ multiplex PCR assay. TCRdb limited this immuneACCESS table to in-frame rearrangements with V and J called. A share of clones is missing; checked studies link under half to unresolved V genes, and the rest is unexplained. For this sample there are approximately 94,000 clones; approximately 91% appear just once. The ten top clones hold roughly 0.9% of the sample. Material: blood. These receptors were collected from a woman aged 25-40 years in good health.

The V gene is TRBV5-1, the J gene TRBJ1-1, with TRBD1 matching 8 bases. Unmatched junction bases numbered 10, after V lost 5 bases and J lost 4 bases. Germline loops: CDR1 SGHRS, CDR2 YFSETQ. The CDR3 totals 15 residues. This chain's CDR3 is CASRLDRGQTTEAFF. The CDR3 bases are TGCGCCAGCAGGCTAGACAGGGGACAGACCACTGAAGCTTTCTTT.

The chain combines TRBV4-2 with TRBJ2-6, with 8 bases lining up with TRBD1. CDR3 length equals 17 residues. In germline, CDR1 is LGHNA, CDR2 YNFKEQ. The V segment lost 4 bases and the J segment 0 bases; nucleotides outside the gene matches: 5. CDR3: CASSPQGDSSGANVLTF. The DNA for the CDR3 is TGTGCCAGCAGCCCACAGGGGGATAGCTCTGGGGCCAACGTCCTGACTTTC.

The chain links TRBV3-1 (or the pseudogene TRBV3-2) to TRBJ1-6; perhaps TRBD1 as D (5 bases). This CDR3 has 14 amino acids. V was cut by 4 bases and J by 6 bases, with 10 bases left in between. Germline loops: CDR1 LGHDT, CDR2 YNNKEL (reference sequence). CDR3: CASSLRQINSPLHF. The CDR3 DNA reads as TGTGCCAGCAGCCTTAGACAGATTAATTCACCCCTCCACTTT.

The V and J genes are TRBV27 and TRBJ1-1; D remains ambiguous. Trimming shortened V by 1 base and J by 4 bases, and 10 bases separated the two germline ends. From germline, CDR1 is MNHEY and CDR2 SMNVEV (reference sequence). The CDR3 loop spans 14 amino acids. CDR3 amino acids: CASSLYNGVTEAFF. The CDR3 coding sequence is TGTGCCAGCAGTTTATATAACGGGGTCACTGAAGCTTTCTTT.

V is TRBV6-5 and J is TRBJ1-1; no reliable D call. In germline, CDR1 is MNHEY, CDR2 SVGAGI. This CDR3 is 16 amino acids long. The V end was cut by 2 bases, the J end by 0 bases, with 13 bases between. The CDR3 region has the DNA TGTGCCAGCAGTTACGACCCCAACGGCATGAACACTGAAGCTTTCTTT. It encodes CASSYDPNGMNTEAFF.

V and J are TRBV9 and TRBJ1-2; D is ambiguous. V was clipped by 0 bases and J by 2 bases, with 8 bases between them. CDR3 length: 14 residues. Looked up from germline, CDR1 is SGDLS and CDR2 is YYNGEE. The CDR3 loop is CASSVESGNYGYTF. CDR3 coding DNA: TGTGCCAGCAGCGTAGAGTCTGGGAACTATGGCTACACCTTC.

The chain is built from TRBV28 and TRBJ1-5; D gene uncertain. Germline V gene lookup returns CDR1 MDHEN and CDR2 SYDVKM. V was pared by 8 bases and J by 4 bases, with 15 bases between. The CDR3 is made up of 14 amino acids. Written as DNA, the CDR3 is TGTGCCAGCCTCACACGACTAACTAATCAGCCCCAGCATTTT. Amino acids: CASLTRLTNQPQHF.

V and J are TRBV5-5 and TRBJ1-1; D perhaps matches TRBD1 (6 bases). With 0 bases removed from V and 0 bases from J, the gap between germline ends came to 9 bases. CDR3 size: 15 residues. Germline assignment: CDR1 SGHKS and CDR2 YYEKEE (reference sequence). The CDR3: CASSLGGPMNTEAFF. The CDR3 coding sequence is TGTGCCAGCAGCTTGGGGGGGCCCATGAACACTGAAGCTTTCTTT.

This clone was counted only a few times. The gene calls are TRBV7-2 and TRBJ1-1; the D gene is possibly TRBD1 (6 bases). Germline CDR1 reads SGHTA; CDR2 reads FQGNSA. The CDR3 spans 14 residues. V was trimmed by 6 bases and J by 0 bases, leaving 11 bases between them. The CDR3 bases are TGTGCCAGCAGTTCGAGGACAGTGAACACTGAAGCTTTCTTT. This codes for CASSSRTVNTEAFF.

V and J are TRBV5-1 and TRBJ1-4, with unresolved D. Germline CDR1 is SGHRS and CDR2 is YFSETQ. The CDR3 runs to 15 residues. The ends were cut back, 1 base at V and 8 bases at J, with 15 bases in the middle. CDR3 protein: CASSLLGPREEKLFF. The CDR3 nucleotides are TGCGCCAGCAGCTTGTTAGGTCCACGAGAGGAAAAACTGTTTTTT.

The CDR3 reads CASSLSPAGGIRISNTIYF. CDR3 bases: TGTGCCAGCAGTTTATCACCGGCCGGGGGGATCAGAATTTCAAACACCATATATTTT. The rearrangement uses TRBV28 and TRBJ1-3; tentative D call: TRBD1 (5 bases). The germline V gene encodes CDR1 MDHEN and CDR2 SYDVKM. This CDR3 has 19 amino acids. Trimming cost V 1 base and J 6 bases, with 25 bases left between them.

J is TRBJ2-4 and V is TRBV29-1; D is perhaps TRBD2 (5 bases). The ends were cut back, 3 bases at V and 0 bases at J, with 15 bases in the middle. The CDR3 has 16 residues. Germline CDR1 is SQVTM and CDR2 is ANQGSEA. DNA for the CDR3: TGCAGCGTTGAGACGCTAGCCCTAAAAGCCAAAAACATTCAGTACTTC. Translating gives CSVETLALKAKNIQYF. Full variable domain (missing parts from reference TRBV29-1 and TRBJ2-4): SAVISQKPSRDICQRGTSLTIQCQVDSQVTMMFWYRQQPGQSLTLIATANQGSEATYESGFVIDKFPISRPNLTFSTLTVSNMSPEDSSIYLCSVETLALKAKNIQYFGAGTRLSVL.

The table lists this clone with a few counts. The V gene is TRBV19, the J gene TRBJ2-3, with D perhaps given as TRBD1 or TRBD2 (5 bases each). The V and J ends lost 0 bases and 4 bases respectively, with 8 bases between them. The CDR3 spans 14 residues. The germline CDR1 and CDR2 sequences are LNHDA and SQIVND (reference sequence). CDR3 DNA: TGTGCCAGTAGTATAGATAGGGGACCAGATACGCAGTATTTT. Protein product: CASSIDRGPDTQYF.

The V gene is TRBV30, the J gene TRBJ1-3, with D perhaps matching TRBD1 (6 bases). The CDR3 contains 14 residues. Germline lookup yields CDR1 GTSNPN and CDR2 SVGIG (reference sequence). V shed 5 bases and J shed 0 bases, with 11 bases lying between them. CDR3 sequence reads: CAWDRQNSGNTIYF. The CDR3 DNA follows: TGTGCCTGGGACAGGCAGAACTCTGGAAACACCATATATTTT. Full variable domain (remainder filled in from reference TRBV30 and TRBJ1-3): SQTIHQWPATLVQPVGSPLSLECTVEGTSNPNLYWYRQAAGRGLQLLFYSVGIGQISSEVPQNLSASRPQDRQFILSSKKLLLSDSGFYLCAWDRQNSGNTIYFGEGSWLTVV.

This clone was seen once. This chain connects TRBV3-1 (or the pseudogene TRBV3-2) to TRBJ1-1; unclear D gene. The ends were cut back, 0 bases at V and 0 bases at J, with 20 bases in the middle. This CDR3 spans 19 amino acids. The germline CDR1 and CDR2 sequences are LGHDT and YNNKEL (reference sequence). CDR3 sequence: CASSQDPDTFPYLNTEAFF. Here the CDR3 DNA reads TGTGCCAGCAGCCAAGACCCTGACACTTTTCCTTACCTGAACACTGAAGCTTTCTTT.

CDR3 coding DNA: TGTGCCACCAGCAGAGATAGGTGGCAGTCATATGGCTACACCTTC. It codes for CATSRDRWQSYGYTF. The chain carries TRBV15 and TRBJ1-2; D is unresolved. CDR1 and CDR2 from the germline V gene are LNHNV and YYDKDF (reference sequence). With 0 bases removed from V and 5 bases from J, the gap between germline ends came to 13 bases. The CDR3 is 15 amino acids.

The chain recombines TRBV6-6 with TRBJ1-2; tentative D call: TRBD1 (6 bases). The CDR3 extends over 13 amino acids. Per the germline V gene, CDR1 is MNHNY and CDR2 is SVGAGI (reference sequence). V lost 6 bases and J 6 bases, leaving 14 bases between the germline ends. CDR3 nucleotide sequence: TGTGCCAGCAGAAAGACAGGAACGGATGGCTACACCTTC. It codes for CASRKTGTDGYTF.

The V and J genes are TRBV5-4 and TRBJ1-2; D uncertain. Germline V gene lookup returns CDR1 SGHNT and CDR2 YYREEE (reference sequence). V lost 2 bases to trimming and J lost 3 bases, with 5 bases between them. The CDR3 has 12 residues. Written as DNA, the CDR3 is TGTGCCAGCAGCTTAGATTACTATGGCTACACCTTC. Protein: CASSLDYYGYTF.

This clone was counted only a few times. The chain employs TRBV30 and TRBJ1-4; D is perhaps TRBD1 (6 bases). V dropped 1 base and J dropped 10 bases, with 13 bases sitting between them. This CDR3 is 13 amino acids long. The germline CDR1 and CDR2 sequences are GTSNPN and SVGIG (reference sequence). The CDR3 DNA is TGTGCCTGGAGTGCCAGGGAAGGGGGAAAACTGTTTTTT. This sequence encodes CAWSAREGGKLFF.

Here the CDR3 DNA reads TGTGCCAGCTCACCATCGTATGAGCGCACAGATACGCAGTATTTT. Translation: CASSPSYERTDTQYF. The chain carries TRBV18 and TRBJ2-3, with no clear D. The CDR3 consists of 15 residues. Germline V gene lookup returns CDR1 KGHSH and CDR2 LQKENI. V gave up 2 bases and J gave up 1 base, with 10 bases separating them.

The rearrangement uses TRBV19 and TRBJ2-2; 10 bases are a match to TRBD1. V lost 5 bases and J lost 7; bases outside the gene matches: 10. The CDR3 has 16 amino acids. The V gene's germline CDR1 is LNHDA and CDR2 SQIVND (reference sequence). The CDR3 DNA follows: TGTGCCAGTAGTTCACAGACAGGGGGCGTTATCGGGGAGCTGTTTTTT. This codes for CASSSQTGGVIGELFF.

This clone qualifies as medium-sized. The chain uses TRBV10-3 and TRBJ1-2, with 11 bases that match TRBD1. CDR1 ENHRY and CDR2 SYGVKD come from the germline V gene. The CDR3 consists of 17 residues. With 4 bases clipped from V and 5 bases from J, the junction kept 12 bases outside the gene matches. The CDR3 is CAISVGSDRGLGYGYTF. As DNA, the CDR3 is TGTGCCATCAGTGTCGGTTCGGACAGGGGGCTGGGGTATGGCTACACCTTC.

This sequence joins TRBV28 and TRBJ1-5; D unresolved. V lost 2 bases to trimming and J lost 0 bases, with 14 bases between them. Per the germline V gene, CDR1 is MDHEN and CDR2 is SYDVKM. The CDR3 totals 17 residues. DNA for the CDR3: TGTGCCAGCAGTTTAAGTTCCATAATCTATAGCAATCAGCCCCAGCATTTT. As protein: CASSLSSIIYSNQPQHF.